The 6 T cell receptor beta chains below come from one sample, sequenced in a study of technical replicates of blood from several donors. Method: immunoSEQ multiplex PCR; TCRdb's copy keeps in-frame clones and lacks some. The repertoire includes 30,000 to 40,000 clones, approximately 92% of them detected once, and around 4.1% sits in the top ten. Sequenced: PBMCs. The receptors originated from a human donor in good health. Some clones in this sample may be carry-over from other donors' samples.

The chain combines TRBV5-4 with TRBJ1-6, with 11 bases lining up with TRBD1. Unmatched junction bases numbered 10, after V lost 4 bases and J lost 7 bases. The CDR3 has 17 amino acids. Germline V gene sequence: CDR1 SGHNT, CDR2 YYREEE (reference sequence). CDR3: CASSTFGTGGANSPLHF. The DNA of the CDR3 is TGTGCCAGCAGCACGTTTGGGACAGGGGGAGCGAATTCACCCCTCCACTTT.

The rearrangement uses TRBV15 and TRBJ1-3; possible D gene TRBD1, 5 bases. Germline-derived CDR1 and CDR2 are LNHNV and YYDKDF (reference sequence). The CDR3 has 15 amino acids. Trimming stripped 0 bases from V and 0 bases from J, with 6 bases between. CDR3 sequence reads: CATSRDRVSGNTIYF. CDR3 sequence (DNA): TGTGCCACCAGCAGAGACAGGGTCTCTGGAAACACCATATATTTT.

There are a few counts of this clone. This chain connects TRBV30 to TRBJ1-2; D remains unclear. The CDR3 is 13 amino acids. CDR1 and CDR2 (germline): GTSNPN, SVGIG (reference sequence). Trimming removed 2 bases from V and 4 bases from J, with 11 bases in between. CDR3 protein: CAWSSGFFYGYTF. DNA for the CDR3: TGTGCCTGGAGTAGCGGATTCTTCTATGGCTACACCTTC.

The chain couples TRBV4-2 to TRBJ2-3; 9 bases agree with TRBD2. The J segment lost 6 bases and the V segment lost 4 bases, leaving 14 bases of the junction unmatched. The CDR3 runs to 17 residues. In germline, CDR1 is LGHNA, CDR2 YNFKEQ. The CDR3: CASSRDPSGVSLDTQYF. DNA for the CDR3: TGTGCCAGCAGCCGTGATCCTAGCGGGGTTTCTCTGGATACGCAGTATTTT.

The CDR3 nucleotides are TGTGCCAGCAGCCAGGGGGCTGGCGTGGCCCCATATGGCTACACCTTC. This gives the protein CASSQGAGVAPYGYTF. This chain links TRBV4-2 with TRBJ1-2; D might be TRBD1 (6 bases). Trimming removed 3 bases from V and 5 bases from J, with 19 bases in between. The CDR3 is made up of 16 amino acids. The germline CDR1 and CDR2 sequences are LGHNA and YNFKEQ.

This sequence joins TRBV6-1 and TRBJ1-6; TRBD1 matches at 9 bases. The V gene end was trimmed by 4 bases and the J gene end by 9 bases; junction bases not matched to a gene: 7. The CDR3 is 15 amino acids. Looked up from germline, CDR1 is MNHNS and CDR2 is SASEGT. CDR3 in amino acids: CASSAAGQGSSPLHF. CDR3 nucleotides: TGTGCCAGCAGTGCCGCCGGACAGGGGAGTTCACCCCTCCACTTT.